This T cell receptor beta chain was captured in a study of shared clonotypes between healthy human individuals. Some clones are missing from TCRdb's copy, which holds only in-frame ones; the method was immunoSEQ multiplex PCR. This sample yields about 2.3 million clones, of which about 92% are seen a single time; 0.39% belongs to the top ten. V dropped 4 bases and J dropped 8 bases, with 12 bases sitting between them. The CDR3 is made up of 13 amino acids. The germline V gene has CDR1 KGHSH and CDR2 LQKENI. The sequence came from a young man in good health. Some clones in this sample may be carry-over from other donors' samples. The J gene is TRBJ1-5, the V gene TRBV18; D remains ambiguous. The sequenced sample consisted of naive CD4+ T cells from PBMCs. The subset is: CD45RA+ positively selected. The DNA for the CDR3 is TGTGCCAGCTCACAACTCAATGGGGAGCCCCAGCATTTT. Translated: CASSQLNGEPQHF. Drawing the rest from reference TRBV18 and TRBJ1-5, the complete variable domain is NAGVMQNPRHLVRRRGQEARLRCSPMKGHSHVYWYRQLPEEGLKFMVYLQKENIIDESGMPKERFSAEFPKEGPSILRIQQVVRGDSAAYFCASSQLNGEPQHFGDGTRLSIL.